Listed here are 14 T cell receptor beta chains from one sample, sequenced in a study of blood T cell repertoires in COVID-19. TCRdb's table, derived via immunoSEQ multiplex PCR, lists solely in-frame clones and lacks some. This sample carries about 130,000 clones, around 88% of them seen once, and the ten largest clones take around 19%. The sequenced sample was peripheral blood. The receptors shown here come from a man aged 50 to 60 with active or convalescent COVID-19.

The chain recombines TRBV13 with TRBJ2-7, with 7 bases aligning to TRBD2. This CDR3 comprises 16 residues. Germline-derived CDR1 and CDR2 are PRHDT and FYEKMQ (reference sequence). Trimming at V came to 0 bases and at J to 3 bases, leaving 8 bases not matched to a gene. The CDR3 sequence is CASSLGRPGLNYEQYF. The CDR3 bases are TGTGCCAGCAGCTTAGGCCGACCGGGACTAAACTACGAGCAGTACTTC.

This clone was seen once. The chain joins TRBV19 to TRBJ2-7, with 8 bases fitting TRBD1. The CDR3 runs to 15 residues. The V gene end was trimmed by 2 bases and the J gene end by 2 bases; junction bases not matched to a gene: 5. Per the germline V gene, CDR1 is LNHDA and CDR2 is SQIVND (reference sequence). This chain's CDR3 is CASSILATGAYEQYF. Here the CDR3 DNA reads TGTGCCAGTAGTATATTGGCGACAGGGGCCTACGAGCAGTACTTC.

The rearrangement links TRBV6-5 to TRBJ2-7, with 10 bases lining up with TRBD2. The CDR3 totals 15 residues. The ends lost 5 bases at V and 1 base at J; junction bases unmatched: 5. Germline loops: CDR1 MNHEY, CDR2 SVGAGI. The CDR3 region has the DNA TGTGCCAGCAGTAGAGGACTAGCGGTTTCCTACGAGCAGTACTTC. As protein: CASSRGLAVSYEQYF.

The CDR3, as DNA: TGTGCCAGCAGCCAGCAGTGGGCCTCGAATGAGCAGTTCTTC. Translated: CASSQQWASNEQFF. The rearrangement joins TRBV3-1 (or the pseudogene TRBV3-2) to TRBJ2-1; D is undetermined. Germline loops: CDR1 LGHDT, CDR2 YNNKEL (reference sequence). The CDR3 covers 14 residues. Trimming took off 3 bases at V and 7 bases at J, with 13 bases between the two ends.

The chain recombines TRBV11-3 with TRBJ2-1; D uncertain. Germline V gene sequence: CDR1 SGHNT, CDR2 YENEEA. The CDR3 sequence is 14 residues long. V lost 1 base and J 5 bases, leaving 9 bases between the germline ends. As DNA, the CDR3 is TGTGCCAGCAGCTTAGGCCAGTACCACAATGAGCAGTTCTTC. Amino acids: CASSLGQYHNEQFF.

The V and J genes are TRBV20-1 and TRBJ2-1, with TRBD1 identical over 8 bases. Trimming removed 6 bases from V and 16 bases from J; junction bases left unmatched: 11. CDR3 length: 11 residues. Per the germline V gene, CDR1 is DFQATT and CDR2 is SNEGSKA (reference sequence). Here the CDR3 reads CSARNRDRPFF. In nucleotides, the CDR3 is TGCAGTGCCAGGAATAGGGACAGGCCTTTCTTC.

The chain is built from TRBV30 and TRBJ2-2, with 11 bases matching TRBD2. CDR3 length equals 15 residues. The germline V gene has CDR1 GTSNPN and CDR2 SVGIG (reference sequence). V shed 3 bases and J 4 bases; nucleotides not matched to a gene: 4. CDR3 nucleotides: TGTGCCTGGAGAGGGACTAGCGGATTCACCGGGGAGCTGTTTTTT. It encodes CAWRGTSGFTGELFF.

The rearrangement links TRBV19 to TRBJ2-1; possibly TRBD1 for D (6 bases). The V end was cut by 3 bases, the J end by 9 bases, with 18 bases between. The CDR3 is 15 amino acids. Germline V CDR1 and CDR2: LNHDA, SQIVND (reference sequence). CDR3 bases: TGTGCCAGTAGTATCTCGACAGGTATGCTTGGTGAGCAGTTCTTC. Residues: CASSISTGMLGEQFF.

J is TRBJ1-3 and V is TRBV18; D might be TRBD1 (5 bases). The CDR3 length is 14 residues. Between the trimmed V and J ends, which lost 3 bases and 2 bases, there was a span of 8 bases. Germline V gene data show CDR1 as KGHSH and CDR2 as LQKENI. The CDR3: CASSPTVTGNTIYF. CDR3 in DNA: TGTGCCAGCTCACCGACAGTTACTGGAAACACCATATATTTT.

The chain joins TRBV5-6 to TRBJ2-7; possibly TRBD1 for D (5 bases). The CDR3 covers 13 residues. Per germline, CDR1 SGHDT and CDR2 YYEEEE. V was shortened by 1 base and J by 6 bases, with 11 bases between the two germline ends. CDR3 bases: TGTGCCAGCAGCTTGAGACAGACGGGCGAGCAGTACTTC. It codes for CASSLRQTGEQYF.

J is TRBJ1-1 and V is TRBV27, with no clear D. V was trimmed by 9 bases and J by 0 bases, leaving 14 bases between them. The V gene's germline CDR1 is MNHEY and CDR2 SMNVEV (reference sequence). The CDR3 consists of 14 residues. CDR3 loop: CASSGGLLNTEAFF. In nucleotides, the CDR3 is TGTGCCAGTTCGGGAGGGCTCTTGAACACTGAAGCTTTCTTT.

The chain employs TRBV20-1 and TRBJ2-2; tentative D call: TRBD1 (5 bases). CDR1 and CDR2 from the germline V gene are DFQATT and SNEGSKA (reference sequence). The V end was cut by 3 bases, the J end by 6 bases, with 11 bases between. This CDR3 contains 13 residues. CDR3 sequence (DNA): TGCAGTGCTAGTCCCCAGGGCTCCGGGGAGCTGTTTTTT. It codes for CSASPQGSGELFF.

The chain employs TRBV5-1 and TRBJ2-1, with a weak D call TRBD2 (6 bases). Germline V gene sequence: CDR1 SGHRS, CDR2 YFSETQ. The germline V and J ends were trimmed by 0 bases and 0 bases, with 10 bases remaining between them. The CDR3 extends over 16 amino acids. CDR3 in DNA: TGCGCCAGCAGCTTGGATAGCGGAAGCTCCTACAATGAGCAGTTCTTC. Its translation: CASSLDSGSSYNEQFF.

The CDR3 DNA reads TGTGCCAGCAGCTTAACAGGGACCGGAGAGACCCAGTACTTC. Translation gives CASSLTGTGETQYF. The V and J genes are TRBV7-2 and TRBJ2-5; a weak D match, TRBD1 (6 bases). Germline V CDR1 and CDR2: SGHTA, FQGNSA. Trimming cost V 2 bases and J 4 bases, with 11 bases left between them. The CDR3 contains 14 residues. The full variable domain, in which reference TRBV7-2 and TRBJ2-5 provide the parts outside the CDR3, is GAGVSQSPSNKVTEKGKDVELRCDPISGHTALYWYRQSLGQGLEFLIYFQGNSAPDKSGLPSDRFSAERTGGSVSTLTIQRTQQEDSAVYLCASSLTGTGETQYFGPGTRLLVL.